The sample holds a few counts of the clone carrying this T cell receptor beta chain. Germline CDR1 and CDR2: SGHAT and FQNNGV. This CDR3 is built from 16 residues. Trimming took 5 bases from V and 5 from J; bases not matched to a gene: 11. Original methodology: The assay estimated nucleated cells by amplifying reference gene primers. Produced via immunoSEQ multiplex PCR; TCRdb's table is partial and in-frame only. The V and J calls and clone size were taken over from that table, and D and trimming were inferred from the DNA. This sample carries around 30,000 clones, approximately 82% of them seen once, and the ten largest clones take 14% to 15%. This specimen belongs to a study of blood T cell repertoires in COVID-19. Study summary: Both acute and convalescent COVID-19 samples were obtained from the United States, Italy and Spain. PBMCs, B-cell-depleted T cells, or T cells were the source of the cDNA or gDNA that made up the material.

The rearrangement uses TRBV11-2 and TRBJ2-5, with 10 bases fitting TRBD1. Source material: peripheral blood. This TCR derives from an elderly man with active or convalescent COVID-19. CDR3 nucleotides: TGTGCCAGCAGCCTTATGGCCGGGACAGGGGAGGAGACCCAGTACTTC. Translated, it gives CASSLMAGTGEETQYF.